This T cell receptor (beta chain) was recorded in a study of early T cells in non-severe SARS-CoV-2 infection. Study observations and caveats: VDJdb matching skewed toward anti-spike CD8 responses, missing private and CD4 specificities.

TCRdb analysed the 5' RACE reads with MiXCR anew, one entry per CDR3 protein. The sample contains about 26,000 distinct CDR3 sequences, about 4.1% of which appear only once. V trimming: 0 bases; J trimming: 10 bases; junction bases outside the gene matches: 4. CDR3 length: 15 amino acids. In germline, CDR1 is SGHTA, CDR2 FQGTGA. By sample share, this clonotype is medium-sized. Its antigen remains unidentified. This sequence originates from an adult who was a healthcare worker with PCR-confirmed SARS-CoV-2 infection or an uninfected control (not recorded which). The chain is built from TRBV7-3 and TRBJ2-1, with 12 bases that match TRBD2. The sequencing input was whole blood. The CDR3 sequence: CASSLTLTSGGEQFF. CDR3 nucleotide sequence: TGTGCCAGCAGCTTAACGTTAACTAGCGGGGGGGAGCAGTTCTTC.